These 17 T cell receptor beta chains were sequenced from one sample in a study of type 1 regulatory T cells. TCRdb called the reads again in MiXCR, with one record for every CDR3 protein. The table lists approximately 77,000 distinct CDR3 sequences, less than 25% of them singletons. Overall study findings and caveats: Tr1 cells had a more restricted TCR repertoire than non-Tr1 cells.

These receptors have no identified antigens. The source material was cultured type 1 regulatory T (Tr1) cells, either the whole culture or a sorted fraction (not recorded which). These receptors were obtained from a human donor in good health.

This clonotype was counted a few times. The chain recombines TRBV5-4 with TRBJ2-1, with a weak D call TRBD1 (5 bases). The CDR3 sequence is 17 residues long. V lost 4 bases and J lost 0, with 17 bases in between. Per the germline V gene, CDR1 is SGHNT and CDR2 is YYREEE (reference sequence). CDR3 amino acids: CASSPSARQFSYNEQFF. As DNA, the CDR3 is TGTGCCAGCAGCCCCTCTGCTCGACAGTTCTCCTACAATGAGCAGTTCTTC.

The chain couples TRBV19 to TRBJ2-2, with D perhaps matching TRBD1 (6 bases). The CDR3 is 14 residues long. V was cut by 3 bases and J by 4 bases, with 9 bases left in between. The germline V gene encodes CDR1 LNHDA and CDR2 SQIVND (reference sequence). In nucleotides, the CDR3 is TGTGCCAGTAGTATGGGGACAACCACCGGGGAGCTGTTTTTT. Residues: CASSMGTTTGELFF. Full variable domain (outside the CDR3, taken from reference TRBV19 and TRBJ2-2): DGGITQSPKYLFRKEGQNVTLSCEQNLNHDAMYWYRQDPGQGLRLIYYSQIVNDFQKGDIAEGYSVSREKKESFPLTVTSAQKNPTAFYLCASSMGTTTGELFFGEGSRLTVL.

The table lists this clonotype with many counts. This chain uses TRBV20-1 with TRBJ2-3, with 10 bases that match TRBD2. The germline CDR1 and CDR2 sequences are DFQATT and SNEGSKA (reference sequence). This CDR3 comprises 14 residues. Losses at the gene ends were 6 bases for V and 3 bases for J; bases not matched to a gene: 6. CDR3 region: CSALSGRGTDTQYF. DNA of the CDR3: TGCAGTGCCCTGAGCGGGAGGGGAACAGATACGCAGTATTTT.

Within the sample, this clonotype is medium-sized. This chain links TRBV24-1 with TRBJ2-1; a weak D match, TRBD2 (6 bases). CDR1 KGHDR and CDR2 SFDVKD come from the germline V gene. Deletions cut 4 bases from V and 4 bases from J, with 16 bases between. This CDR3 has 16 amino acids. The CDR3 here is CATSDSGRPLYNEQFF. In nucleotides, the CDR3 is TGTGCCACCAGTGACTCCGGGAGACCGCTTTACAATGAGCAGTTCTTC.

The sample holds a few counts of this clonotype. The rearrangement joins TRBV20-1 to TRBJ2-7; TRBD2 matches at 9 bases. V dropped 5 bases and J dropped 6; count of bases not matched to a gene: 8. The CDR3 is 13 residues long. The germline V gene has CDR1 DFQATT and CDR2 SNEGSKA (reference sequence). The CDR3, as DNA: TGCAGTGCTGGGGGGCTAGCGGGATTCGAGCAGTACTTC. Protein: CSAGGLAGFEQYF.

The CDR3 protein is CASKMGLANEQFF. In nucleotides, the CDR3 is TGCGCCAGCAAAATGGGACTAGCAAATGAGCAGTTCTTC. This chain joins TRBV5-1 and TRBJ2-1; 9 bases line up with TRBD2. The V gene end was trimmed by 6 bases and the J gene end by 7 bases; junction bases not matched to a gene: 5. Germline loops: CDR1 SGHRS, CDR2 YFSETQ. There are 13 residues in the CDR3.

A single count supports this clonotype. V is TRBV5-1 and J is TRBJ1-3; 8 bases line up with TRBD1. The germline gives CDR1 SGHRS, CDR2 YFSETQ. The junction had 9 bases not matched to a gene; V was cut back by 6 bases and J by 1 base. CDR3 length equals 16 residues. Here the CDR3 DNA reads TGCGCCAGCAAATTTGGGACAGGAATTTCTGGAAACACCATATATTTT. Protein product: CASKFGTGISGNTIYF.

This clonotype came up a few times. For the CDR3, the DNA is TGTGCCATCAGTGAGTTTAAGTCGGGGACGAACTATGGCTACACCTTC. Its protein product is CAISEFKSGTNYGYTF. This chain uses TRBV10-3 with TRBJ1-2, with D maybe TRBD1 (5 bases). Trimming shortened V by 1 base and J by 2 bases, and 14 bases separated the two germline ends. The CDR3 is made up of 16 amino acids. Germline CDR1 reads ENHRY; CDR2 reads SYGVKD.

This clonotype was recorded a few times. This chain joins TRBV20-1 and TRBJ1-1, with unresolved D. This CDR3 region has 11 residues. CDR1 is DFQATT, CDR2 SNEGSKA, per germline (reference sequence). Trimming left V 3 bases short and J 0 bases short, with 2 bases between. The DNA of the CDR3 is TGCAGTGCTAGCTTGAACACTGAAGCTTTCTTT. Protein product: CSASLNTEAFF.

This sequence joins TRBV7-9 and TRBJ1-1, with unresolved D. The CDR3 covers 12 residues. The germline V and J ends were trimmed by 5 bases and 1 base, with 5 bases remaining between them. Per the germline V gene, CDR1 is SEHNR and CDR2 is FQNEAQ (reference sequence). CDR3 loop: CASSRPNTEAFF. Written as DNA, the CDR3 is TGTGCCAGCAGCCGGCCGAACACTGAAGCTTTCTTT.

This clonotype was observed a handful of times. The chain employs TRBV27 and TRBJ2-3; D is possibly TRBD2 (5 bases). Germline V gives CDR1 MNHEY, CDR2 SMNVEV (reference sequence). Trimming took 2 bases from V and 10 from J, leaving 10 bases between them. The CDR3 spans 12 residues. This chain's CDR3 is CASSLPLGAQYF. CDR3 nucleotides: TGTGCCAGCAGTTTACCACTAGGCGCGCAGTATTTT.

This chain connects TRBV19 to TRBJ2-2, with 7 positions matching TRBD2. Germline CDR1 and CDR2: LNHDA and SQIVND (reference sequence). The ends lost 5 bases at V and 6 bases at J; junction bases unmatched: 9. The CDR3 consists of 15 residues. CDR3 sequence (DNA): TGTGCCAGTAGTCCTAACGGGAGGAAAGCCGGGGAGCTGTTTTTT. Protein product: CASSPNGRKAGELFF. Full variable domain (remainder filled in from reference TRBV19 and TRBJ2-2): DGGITQSPKYLFRKEGQNVTLSCEQNLNHDAMYWYRQDPGQGLRLIYYSQIVNDFQKGDIAEGYSVSREKKESFPLTVTSAQKNPTAFYLCASSPNGRKAGELFFGEGSRLTVL.

In this sample, this clonotype turned up once. The V and J genes are TRBV19 and TRBJ2-1, with D perhaps TRBD1 (6 bases). The CDR3 runs to 13 residues. Looked up from germline, CDR1 is LNHDA and CDR2 is SQIVND (reference sequence). V was trimmed by 5 bases and J by 3 bases, leaving 8 bases between them. The CDR3 reads CASSPDSYNEQFF. CDR3 nucleotides: TGTGCCAGTAGTCCGGACAGCTACAATGAGCAGTTCTTC. Looking up the rest from reference TRBV19 and TRBJ2-1 gives the full variable domain: DGGITQSPKYLFRKEGQNVTLSCEQNLNHDAMYWYRQDPGQGLRLIYYSQIVNDFQKGDIAEGYSVSREKKESFPLTVTSAQKNPTAFYLCASSPDSYNEQFFGPGTRLTVL.

This chain uses TRBV29-1 with TRBJ1-3; weak D call: TRBD1 (5 bases). Germline V gene lookup returns CDR1 SQVTM and CDR2 ANQGSEA. V was shortened by 7 bases and J by 3 bases, with 19 bases between the two germline ends. This CDR3 is built from 15 residues. Written as DNA, the CDR3 is TGCAGCGCGACGTTTCGTGGGGCGCTTGGAAACACCATATATTTT. Translated: CSATFRGALGNTIYF.

This chain uses TRBV6-6 with TRBJ2-7; D is uncertain. CDR1 MNHNY and CDR2 SVGAGI come from the germline V gene (reference sequence). Deletions cut 0 bases from V and 3 bases from J, with 6 bases between. The CDR3 has 13 residues. The CDR3 DNA reads TGTGCCAGCAGTTACTCAGGGATCTACGAGCAGTACTTC. Translating gives CASSYSGIYEQYF.

This clonotype was detected a few times. The CDR3 region is CASSTRTGGANGYTF. The CDR3 bases are TGTGCCAGCAGCACGCGCACAGGGGGCGCAAATGGCTACACCTTC. The rearrangement uses TRBV5-6 and TRBJ1-2; TRBD1 agrees at 9 bases. V shed 4 bases and J 6 bases; nucleotides not matched to a gene: 10. The CDR3 is 15 amino acids. The germline V gene has CDR1 SGHDT and CDR2 YYEEEE.

This clonotype was recorded at least ten times. The V and J genes are TRBV27 and TRBJ1-6; D gene ambiguous. Germline values: CDR1 MNHEY, CDR2 SMNVEV (reference sequence). V lost 3 bases, J lost 9 bases, and 12 bases lay in between. The CDR3 covers 14 residues. The CDR3 loop reads CASSFWGIGSPLHF. The CDR3 DNA reads TGTGCCAGCAGTTTTTGGGGAATTGGTTCACCCCTCCACTTT.